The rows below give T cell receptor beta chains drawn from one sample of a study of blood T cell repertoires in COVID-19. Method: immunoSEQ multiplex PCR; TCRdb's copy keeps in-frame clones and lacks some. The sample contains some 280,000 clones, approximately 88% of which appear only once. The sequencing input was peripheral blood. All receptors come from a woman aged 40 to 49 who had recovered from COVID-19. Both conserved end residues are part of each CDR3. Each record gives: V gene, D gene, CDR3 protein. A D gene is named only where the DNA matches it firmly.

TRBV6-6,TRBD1,CASTDRRGFYTEAFF
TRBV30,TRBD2,CAWRTSGSGDTQYF
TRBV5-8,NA,CASSTRRLRGEKLFF
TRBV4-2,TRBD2,CASSQDSTSGSQQETQYF
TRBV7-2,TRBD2,CASSSTSANSYEQYF
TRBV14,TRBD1,CASEGARTEAFF
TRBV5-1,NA,CASSLAGDNEKLFF
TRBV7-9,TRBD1,CASSYGTVDTQYF
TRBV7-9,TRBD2,CASRTHSGRDYNEQFF
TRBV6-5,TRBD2,CASRTSGISDYEQYF
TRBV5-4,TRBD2,CASSFRLAGEDTQYF
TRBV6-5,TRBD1,CASSYEGGQGAYIQYF
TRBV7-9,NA,CASGPGRTDTQYF
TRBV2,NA,CASGGTTSTDTQYF
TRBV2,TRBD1,CASRKTGEAEQYF
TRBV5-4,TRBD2,CASSLGLAGGLTYNEQFF
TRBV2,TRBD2,CASGAGVSWEQYF
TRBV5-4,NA,CASSVQGRAFF
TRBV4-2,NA,CASSQVSSTKGDQYF
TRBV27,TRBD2,CASSWTSGYNEQFF
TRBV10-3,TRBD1,CAISQQGALDGYTF
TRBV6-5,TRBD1,CASSSGTGITGELFF
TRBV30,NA,CAWSAGLPPLHF
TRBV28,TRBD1,CASSGQGAGQPQHF